The source of this T cell receptor beta chain is a study of cytomegalovirus exposure and HLA in healthy donors. The wider study: Across a few hundred genotyped donors, approximately 81% landed in the Caucasian-associated ancestry cluster.

With respect to this clone: Its antigen is unidentified.

The ends were cut back, 0 bases at V and 9 bases at J, with 6 bases in the middle. The CDR3 loop spans 12 amino acids. The germline V gene encodes CDR1 MGHRA and CDR2 YSYEKL. General study results and limits: Productive rates of about 87% or about 30% were seen for most TCR beta V segments in an earlier analysis. There were 150 or so TCR beta chains listed as cytomegalovirus-associated.

This PCR relied on a set of 60 Vbeta primers and 13 Jbeta primers. The repertoire was sequenced with immunoSEQ multiplex PCR; TCRdb's copy has only in-frame clones and lacks some. The sample lists about 150,000 clones, 75% to 80% occurring once. Nominally healthy donors provided the samples, though records likely missed some immune exposures. The receptor was derived from a man aged 35-49 years in good health and CMV-seropositive. The V call is TRBV4-1, the J call TRBJ2-1, with D perhaps matching TRBD2 (5 bases). The sequenced material came from PBMCs. The CDR3 reads CASSQDRGEQFF. The CDR3 DNA follows: TGCGCCAGCAGCCAAGATCGGGGTGAGCAGTTCTTC.